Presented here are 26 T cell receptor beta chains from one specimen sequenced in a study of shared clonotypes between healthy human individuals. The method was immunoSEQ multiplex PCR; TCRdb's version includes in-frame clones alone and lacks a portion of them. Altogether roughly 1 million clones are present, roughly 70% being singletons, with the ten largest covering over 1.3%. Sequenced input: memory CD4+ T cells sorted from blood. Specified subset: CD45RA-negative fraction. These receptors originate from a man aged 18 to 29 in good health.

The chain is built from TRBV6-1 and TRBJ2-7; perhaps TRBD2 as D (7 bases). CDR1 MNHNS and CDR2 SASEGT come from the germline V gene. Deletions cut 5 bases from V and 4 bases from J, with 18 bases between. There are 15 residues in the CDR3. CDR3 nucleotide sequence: TGTGCCAGCAGTCCCATAGGGGGGGGTTTTTACGAGCAGTACTTC. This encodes CASSPIGGGFYEQYF.

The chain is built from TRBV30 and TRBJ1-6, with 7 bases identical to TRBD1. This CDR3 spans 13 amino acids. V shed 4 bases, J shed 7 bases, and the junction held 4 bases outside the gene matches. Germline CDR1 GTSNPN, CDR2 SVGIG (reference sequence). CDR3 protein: CAWNRGANSPLHF. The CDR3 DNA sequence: TGTGCCTGGAACAGGGGTGCCAATTCACCCCTCCACTTT.

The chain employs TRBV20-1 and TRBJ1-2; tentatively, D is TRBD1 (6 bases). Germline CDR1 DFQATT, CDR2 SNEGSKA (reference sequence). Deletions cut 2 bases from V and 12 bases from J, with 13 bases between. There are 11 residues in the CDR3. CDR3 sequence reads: CSARSGHRDTF. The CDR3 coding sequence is TGCAGTGCTAGATCGGGACATCGGGACACCTTC.

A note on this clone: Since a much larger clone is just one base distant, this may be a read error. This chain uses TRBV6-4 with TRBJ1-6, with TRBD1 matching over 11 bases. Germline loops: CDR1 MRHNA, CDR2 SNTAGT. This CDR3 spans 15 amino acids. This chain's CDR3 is CACSRGTGGNSPLHF. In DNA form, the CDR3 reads TGTGCCTGCAGCCGCGGGACAGGGGGTAATTCACCCCTCCACTTT.

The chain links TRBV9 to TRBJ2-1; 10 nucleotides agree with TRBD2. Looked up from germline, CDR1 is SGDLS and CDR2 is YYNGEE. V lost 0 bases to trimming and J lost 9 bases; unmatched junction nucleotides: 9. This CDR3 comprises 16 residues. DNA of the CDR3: TGTGCCAGCAGCGTAGAGCCTAGCGGGAGACTCAGTGAGCAGTTCTTC. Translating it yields CASSVEPSGRLSEQFF.

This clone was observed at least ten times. The CDR3 sequence is CASSHVRSGANVLTF. CDR3 DNA: TGTGCCAGCAGCCATGTCCGCTCTGGGGCCAACGTCCTGACTTTC. The chain links TRBV14 to TRBJ2-6; D gene unclear. V lost 3 bases, J lost 0 bases, and 6 bases lay in between. Germline assignment: CDR1 SGHDN and CDR2 FVKESK. The CDR3 is made up of 15 amino acids.

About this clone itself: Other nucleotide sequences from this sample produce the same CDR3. CDR3 sequence (DNA): TGTGCCTGGAGTGTAGGGGGAGGGTCCTACGAGCAGTACTTC. It codes for CAWSVGGGSYEQYF. The rearrangement links TRBV30 to TRBJ2-7; TRBD2 is a possible D gene (7 bases). CDR3 size: 14 residues. V was cut by 0 bases and J by 1 base, with 10 bases left in between. Germline V gene data show CDR1 as GTSNPN and CDR2 as SVGIG (reference sequence).

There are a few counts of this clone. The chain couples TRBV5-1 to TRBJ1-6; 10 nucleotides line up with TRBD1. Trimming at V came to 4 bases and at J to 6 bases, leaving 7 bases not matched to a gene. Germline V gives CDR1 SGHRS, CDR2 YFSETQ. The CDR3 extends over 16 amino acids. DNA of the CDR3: TGCGCCAGCAGCGCGACCGACAGGGGGCCTAATTCACCCCTCCACTTT. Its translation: CASSATDRGPNSPLHF.

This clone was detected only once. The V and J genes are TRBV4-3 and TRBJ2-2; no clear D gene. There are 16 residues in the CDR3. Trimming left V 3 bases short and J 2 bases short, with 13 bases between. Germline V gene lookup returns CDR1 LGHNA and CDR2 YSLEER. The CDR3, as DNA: TGCGCCAGCAGCCAGAATCTGGCCGATAACACCGGGGAGCTGTTTTTT. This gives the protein CASSQNLADNTGELFF.

CDR3: CASPTSGHTDTQYF. The CDR3, as DNA: TGTGCCAGTCCTACTAGCGGGCACACAGATACGCAGTATTTT. The V gene is TRBV19, the J gene TRBJ2-3; TRBD2 matches at 9 bases. Losses at the gene ends were 8 bases for V and 2 bases for J; bases not matched to a gene: 5. Germline V lookup: CDR1 LNHDA, CDR2 SQIVND (reference sequence). The CDR3 extends over 14 amino acids.

The CDR3 is CASSYSAGSNTEAFF. DNA of the CDR3: TGTGCCAGCAGTTACTCGGCCGGATCGAACACTGAAGCTTTCTTT. This chain joins TRBV6-5 and TRBJ1-1, with no clear D. CDR1 and CDR2 (germline): MNHEY, SVGAGI. The CDR3 length is 15 residues. Trimming pared 0 bases from V and 1 base from J, leaving 9 bases between.

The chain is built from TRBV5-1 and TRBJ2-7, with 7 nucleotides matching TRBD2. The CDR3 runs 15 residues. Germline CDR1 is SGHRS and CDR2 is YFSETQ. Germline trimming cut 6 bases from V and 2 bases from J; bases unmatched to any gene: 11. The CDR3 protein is CASKETAGLTYEQYF. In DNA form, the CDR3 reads TGCGCCAGCAAAGAAACAGCGGGATTAACCTACGAGCAGTACTTC.

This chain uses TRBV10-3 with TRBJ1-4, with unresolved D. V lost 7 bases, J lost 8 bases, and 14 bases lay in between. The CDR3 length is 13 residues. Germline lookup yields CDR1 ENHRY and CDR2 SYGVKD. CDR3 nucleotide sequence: TGTGCCATCATGAGGGCACTGGGAGAAAAACTGTTTTTT. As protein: CAIMRALGEKLFF.

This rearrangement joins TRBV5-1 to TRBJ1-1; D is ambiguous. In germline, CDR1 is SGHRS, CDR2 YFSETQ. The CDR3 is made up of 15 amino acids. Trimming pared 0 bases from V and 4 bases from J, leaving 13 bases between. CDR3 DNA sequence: TGCGCCAGCAGCTTGGAGGATCCAAAATCCACTGAAGCTTTCTTT. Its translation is CASSLEDPKSTEAFF. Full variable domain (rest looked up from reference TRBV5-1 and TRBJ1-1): KAGVTQTPRYLIKTRGQQVTLSCSPISGHRSVSWYQQTPGQGLQFLFEYFSETQRNKGNFPGRFSGRQFSNSRSEMNVSTLELGDSALYLCASSLEDPKSTEAFFGQGTRLTVV.

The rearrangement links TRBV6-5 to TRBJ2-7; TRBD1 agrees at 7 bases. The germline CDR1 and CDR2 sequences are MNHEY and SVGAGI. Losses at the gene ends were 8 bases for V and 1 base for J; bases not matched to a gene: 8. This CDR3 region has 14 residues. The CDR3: CASQTEGASYEQYF. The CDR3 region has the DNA TGTGCCAGCCAAACCGAGGGGGCATCCTACGAGCAGTACTTC.

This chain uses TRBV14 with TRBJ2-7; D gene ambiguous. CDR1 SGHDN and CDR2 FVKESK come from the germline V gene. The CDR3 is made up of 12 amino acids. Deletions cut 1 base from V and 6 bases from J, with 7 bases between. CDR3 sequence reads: CASSQVPAEQYF. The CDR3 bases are TGTGCCAGCAGCCAAGTACCGGCCGAGCAGTACTTC.

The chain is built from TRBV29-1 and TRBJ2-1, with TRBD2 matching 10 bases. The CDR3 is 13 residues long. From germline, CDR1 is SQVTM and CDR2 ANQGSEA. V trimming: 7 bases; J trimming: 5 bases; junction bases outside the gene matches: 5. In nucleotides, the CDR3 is TGCAGCGCAAGGACTAGCGGTAACAATGAGCAGTTCTTC. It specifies CSARTSGNNEQFF.

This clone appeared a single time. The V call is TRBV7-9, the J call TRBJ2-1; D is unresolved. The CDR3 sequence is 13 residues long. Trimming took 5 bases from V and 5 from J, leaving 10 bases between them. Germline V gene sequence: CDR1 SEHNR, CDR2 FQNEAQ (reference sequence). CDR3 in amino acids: CASSPTSHNEQFF. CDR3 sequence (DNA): TGTGCCAGCAGCCCGACCTCTCACAATGAGCAGTTCTTC.

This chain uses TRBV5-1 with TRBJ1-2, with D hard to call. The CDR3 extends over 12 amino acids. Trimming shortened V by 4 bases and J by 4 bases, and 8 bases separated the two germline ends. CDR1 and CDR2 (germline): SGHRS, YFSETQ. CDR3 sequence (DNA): TGCGCCAGCAGCGGGGTATCCTATGGCTACACCTTC. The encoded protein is CASSGVSYGYTF.

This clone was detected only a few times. CDR3: CASREDSQMNTEAFF. CDR3 coding DNA: TGTGCCAGCAGGGAGGACAGTCAGATGAACACTGAAGCTTTCTTT. V usage is TRBV2 and J usage is TRBJ1-1, with a tentative D call TRBD1 (6 bases). V was pared by 6 bases and J by 0 bases, with 14 bases between. The CDR3 runs 15 residues. CDR1 and CDR2 from the germline V gene are SNHLY and FYNNEI. Combining the CDR3 with reference TRBV2 and TRBJ1-1 gives the whole variable domain EPEVTQTPSHQVTQMGQEVILRCVPISNHLYFYWYRQILGQKVEFLVSFYNNEISEKSEIFDDQFSVERPDGSNFTLKIRSTKLEDSAMYFCASREDSQMNTEAFFGQGTRLTVV.

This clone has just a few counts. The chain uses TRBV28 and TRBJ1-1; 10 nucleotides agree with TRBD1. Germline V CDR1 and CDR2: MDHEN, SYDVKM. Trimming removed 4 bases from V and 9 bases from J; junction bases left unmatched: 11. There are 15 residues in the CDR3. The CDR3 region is CASSSPGQGVSQAFF. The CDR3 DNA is TGTGCCAGCAGTTCTCCCGGACAGGGGGTGTCCCAAGCTTTCTTT.

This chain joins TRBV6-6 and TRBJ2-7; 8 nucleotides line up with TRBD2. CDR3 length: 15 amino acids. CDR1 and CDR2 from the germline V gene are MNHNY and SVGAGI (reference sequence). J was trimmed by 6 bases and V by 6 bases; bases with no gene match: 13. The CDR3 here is CASSPRTGRAREQYF. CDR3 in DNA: TGTGCCAGCAGCCCCCGGACCGGGAGGGCCCGCGAGCAGTACTTC.

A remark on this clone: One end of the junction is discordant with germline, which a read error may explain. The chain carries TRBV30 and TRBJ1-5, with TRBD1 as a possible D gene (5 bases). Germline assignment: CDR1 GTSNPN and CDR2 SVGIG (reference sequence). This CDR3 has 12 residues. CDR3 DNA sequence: TGCCCCCGGGGGGGGGTCAATCAGCCCCAGCATTTT. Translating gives CPRGGVNQPQHF.

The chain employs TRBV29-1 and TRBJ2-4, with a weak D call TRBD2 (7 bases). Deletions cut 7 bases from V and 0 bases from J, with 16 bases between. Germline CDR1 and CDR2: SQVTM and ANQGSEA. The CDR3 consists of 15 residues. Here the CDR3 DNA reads TGCAGCGCCACTTCTGGGGGGGCAGCCAAAAACATTCAGTACTTC. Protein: CSATSGGAAKNIQYF.

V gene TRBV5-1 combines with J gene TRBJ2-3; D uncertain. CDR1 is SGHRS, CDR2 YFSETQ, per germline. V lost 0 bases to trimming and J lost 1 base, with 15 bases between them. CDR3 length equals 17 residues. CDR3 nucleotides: TGCGCCAGCAGCTTGGGTAACAGCGTCCTAGGCACAGATACGCAGTATTTT. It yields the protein CASSLGNSVLGTDTQYF.

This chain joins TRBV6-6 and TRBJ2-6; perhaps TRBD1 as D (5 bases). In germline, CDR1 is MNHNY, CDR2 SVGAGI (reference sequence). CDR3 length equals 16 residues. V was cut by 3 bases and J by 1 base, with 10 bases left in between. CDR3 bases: TGTGCCAGCAGTTATAATCAGGGTTCTGGGGCCAACGTCCTGACTTTC. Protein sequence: CASSYNQGSGANVLTF.